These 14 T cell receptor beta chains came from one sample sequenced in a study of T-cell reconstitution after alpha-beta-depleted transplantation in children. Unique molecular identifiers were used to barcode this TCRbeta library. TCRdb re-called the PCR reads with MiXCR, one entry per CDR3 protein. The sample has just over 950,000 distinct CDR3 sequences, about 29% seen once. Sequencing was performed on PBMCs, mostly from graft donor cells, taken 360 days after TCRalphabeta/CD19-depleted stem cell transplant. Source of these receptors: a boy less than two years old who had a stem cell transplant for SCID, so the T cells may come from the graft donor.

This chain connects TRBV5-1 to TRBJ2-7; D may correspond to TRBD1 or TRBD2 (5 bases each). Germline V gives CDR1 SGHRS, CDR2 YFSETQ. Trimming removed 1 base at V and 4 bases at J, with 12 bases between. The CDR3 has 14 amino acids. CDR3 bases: TGCGCCAGCAGCTTGCTAGTAGGGGAGTACGAGCAGTACTTC. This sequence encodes CASSLLVGEYEQYF.

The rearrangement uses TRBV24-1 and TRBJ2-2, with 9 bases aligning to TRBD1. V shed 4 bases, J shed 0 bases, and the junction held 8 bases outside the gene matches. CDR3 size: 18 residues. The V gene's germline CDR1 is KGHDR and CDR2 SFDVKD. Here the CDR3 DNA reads TGTGCCACCAGTGACCAAGGACAGGGGAGGGCGAACACCGGGGAGCTGTTTTTT. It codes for CATSDQGQGRANTGELFF.

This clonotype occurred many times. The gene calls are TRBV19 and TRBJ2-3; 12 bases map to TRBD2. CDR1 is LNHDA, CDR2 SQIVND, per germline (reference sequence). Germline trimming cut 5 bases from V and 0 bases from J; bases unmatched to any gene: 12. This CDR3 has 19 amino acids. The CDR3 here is CASSRSRLAGGASTDTQYF. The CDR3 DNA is TGTGCCAGTAGTCGCTCCCGGCTAGCGGGAGGGGCTAGCACAGATACGCAGTATTTT.

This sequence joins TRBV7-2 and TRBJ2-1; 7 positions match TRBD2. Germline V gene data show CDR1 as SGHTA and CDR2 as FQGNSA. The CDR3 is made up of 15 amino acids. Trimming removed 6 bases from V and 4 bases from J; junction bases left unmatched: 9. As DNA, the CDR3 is TGTGCCAGCAGTGCGGGGGTGCCCTATTACAATGAGCAGTTCTTC. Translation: CASSAGVPYYNEQFF. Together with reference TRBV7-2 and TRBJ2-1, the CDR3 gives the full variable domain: GAGVSQSPSNKVTEKGKDVELRCDPISGHTALYWYRQSLGQGLEFLIYFQGNSAPDKSGLPSDRFSAERTGGSVSTLTIQRTQQEDSAVYLCASSAGVPYYNEQFFGPGTRLTVL.

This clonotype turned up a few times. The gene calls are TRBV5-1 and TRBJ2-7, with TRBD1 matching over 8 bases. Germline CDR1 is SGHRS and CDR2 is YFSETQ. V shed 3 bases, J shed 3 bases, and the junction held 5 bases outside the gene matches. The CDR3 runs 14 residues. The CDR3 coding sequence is TGCGCCAGCAGCTGGGCCGGACAGGGCTACGAGCAGTACTTC. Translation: CASSWAGQGYEQYF.

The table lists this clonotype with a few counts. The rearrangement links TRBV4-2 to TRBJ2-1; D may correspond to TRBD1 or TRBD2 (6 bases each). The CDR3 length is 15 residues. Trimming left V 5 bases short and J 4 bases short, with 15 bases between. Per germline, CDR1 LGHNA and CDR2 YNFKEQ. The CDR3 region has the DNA TGTGCCAGCAGCAGAGGAGGGGGACTGTACAATGAGCAGTTCTTC. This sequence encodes CASSRGGGLYNEQFF.

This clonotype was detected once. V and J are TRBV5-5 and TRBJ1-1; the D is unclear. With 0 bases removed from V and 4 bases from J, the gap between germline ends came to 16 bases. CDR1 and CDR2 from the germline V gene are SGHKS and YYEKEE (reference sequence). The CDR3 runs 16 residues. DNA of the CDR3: TGTGCCAGCAGCTTGGTGGCGGGGAGCGATGGCACTGAAGCTTTCTTT. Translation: CASSLVAGSDGTEAFF.

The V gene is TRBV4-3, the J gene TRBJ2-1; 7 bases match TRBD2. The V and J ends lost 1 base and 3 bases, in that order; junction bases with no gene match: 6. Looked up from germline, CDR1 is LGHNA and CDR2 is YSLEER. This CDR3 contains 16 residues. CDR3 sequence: CASSQAAGDFYNEQFF. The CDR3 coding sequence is TGCGCCAGCAGCCAAGCGGCGGGGGATTTCTACAATGAGCAGTTCTTC.

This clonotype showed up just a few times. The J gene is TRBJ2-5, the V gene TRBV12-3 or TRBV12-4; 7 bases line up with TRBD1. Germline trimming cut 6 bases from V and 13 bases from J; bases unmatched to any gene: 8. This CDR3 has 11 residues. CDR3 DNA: TGTGCCAGCAGCTCCGGGACAGTTTTGTACTTC. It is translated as CASSSGTVLYF.

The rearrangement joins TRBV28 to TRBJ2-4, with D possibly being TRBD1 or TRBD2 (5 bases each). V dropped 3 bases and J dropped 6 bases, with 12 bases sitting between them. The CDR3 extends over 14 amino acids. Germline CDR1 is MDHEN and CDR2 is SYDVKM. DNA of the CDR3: TGTGCCAGCAGTTTCAGGGACGACCGAAACATTCAGTACTTC. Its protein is CASSFRDDRNIQYF. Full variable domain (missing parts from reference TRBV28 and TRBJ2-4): DVKVTQSSRYLVKRTGEKVFLECVQDMDHENMFWYRQDPGLGLRLIYFSYDVKMKEKGDIPEGYSVSREKKERFSLILESASTNQTSMYLCASSFRDDRNIQYFGAGTRLSVL.

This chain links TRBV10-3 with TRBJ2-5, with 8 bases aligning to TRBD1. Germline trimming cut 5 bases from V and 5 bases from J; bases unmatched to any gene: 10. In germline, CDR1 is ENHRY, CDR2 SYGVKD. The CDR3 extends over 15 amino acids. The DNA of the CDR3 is TGTGCCATCAGTCACCCGACAGGGGCGGAGGAGACCCAGTACTTC. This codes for CAISHPTGAEETQYF.

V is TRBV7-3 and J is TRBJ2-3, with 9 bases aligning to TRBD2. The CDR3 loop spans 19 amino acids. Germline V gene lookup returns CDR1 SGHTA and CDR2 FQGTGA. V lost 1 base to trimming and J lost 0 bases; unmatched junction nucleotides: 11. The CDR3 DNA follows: TGTGCCAGCAGCTTAAATCACGGCGGGGGGGCCCTAAGCACAGATACGCAGTATTTT. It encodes CASSLNHGGGALSTDTQYF.

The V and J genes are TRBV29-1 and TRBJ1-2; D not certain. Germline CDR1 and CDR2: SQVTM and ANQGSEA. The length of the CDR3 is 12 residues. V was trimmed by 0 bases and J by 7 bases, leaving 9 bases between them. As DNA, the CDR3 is TGCAGCGTTGAAGAACTGAGATTTGGCTACACCTTC. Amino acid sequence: CSVEELRFGYTF.

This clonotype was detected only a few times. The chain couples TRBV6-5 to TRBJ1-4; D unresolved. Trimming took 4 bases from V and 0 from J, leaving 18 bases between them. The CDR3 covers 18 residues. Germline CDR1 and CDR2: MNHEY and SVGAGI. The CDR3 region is CASSWYREGLATNEKLFF. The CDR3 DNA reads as TGTGCCAGCAGTTGGTACCGCGAGGGCCTTGCAACTAATGAAAAACTGTTTTTT.